This T cell receptor (beta chain) was profiled in a study of shared clonotypes between healthy human individuals. TCRdb keeps only in-frame clones here, not all; method: immunoSEQ multiplex PCR. The table has some 2,400,000 clones, around 95% seen once. Germline V gene lookup returns CDR1 LNHDA and CDR2 SQIVND (reference sequence). CDR3 length: 12 amino acids. Trimming shortened V by 3 bases and J by 8 bases, and 8 bases separated the two germline ends. The V call is TRBV19, the J call TRBJ1-5; the D is unclear. Sequenced material: naive CD4+ T cells sorted from blood. Subset given: CD45RA+ positively selected. The sequence was collected from a man between 18 and 35 years old in good health. The chain's CDR3 is CASSIGEKPQHF. In DNA, the CDR3 is TGTGCCAGTAGTATTGGAGAGAAGCCCCAGCATTTT.